This TCR beta chain was sequenced for a study of blood T cell repertoires in COVID-19. Study details: In each case, the material was cDNA or gDNA derived from T cells, B-cell-depleted T cells, or PBMCs.

This CDR3 spans 15 amino acids. Germline V gives CDR1 SGHRS, CDR2 YFSETQ. Trimming shortened V by 1 base and J by 3 bases, and 10 bases separated the two germline ends. Here immunoSEQ multiplex PCR was the method, and the copy in TCRdb shows in-frame clones only, minus some. The sample holds 200,000 to 300,000 clones, 85% to 90% seen once. The clonotype was recovered from a man aged 80 or over with acute or convalescent COVID-19. This sequence joins TRBV5-1 and TRBJ2-2; D is perhaps TRBD1 (5 bases). The sample consisted of peripheral blood. CDR3 sequence: CASSLRSGHTGELFF. CDR3 nucleotide sequence: TGCGCCAGCAGCTTGCGGTCAGGGCACACCGGGGAGCTGTTTTTT.